The sequence of this TCR beta chain was determined in a study of T cells in Graves' hyperthyroidism and ophthalmopathy. This clonotype was seen a handful of times. Clinicians diagnosed patients from clinical symptoms, serum thyroxine and TRAb, thyroid ultrasound and orbital computed tomography. RNA transcripts were the template for amplifying TCR beta CDR3 regions. HTBI primers were the set used in a first-round RT-PCR of the TCR CDR3. MiXCR was run by TCRdb on the multiplex PCR reads, yielding one entry per CDR3 protein. Seen here are about 400,000 distinct CDR3 sequences, 13% to 15% observed once, and the top ten hold around 20%. The germline V and J ends were trimmed by 3 bases and 0 bases, with 15 bases remaining between them. The CDR3 has 17 residues. The germline gives CDR1 ENHRY, CDR2 SYGVKD.

What was sequenced was blood. The receptor's source is a woman aged 60-75 years with Graves' ophthalmopathy. The rearrangement uses TRBV10-3 and TRBJ1-3; no firm D call. This CDR3 reads CAISDRAGSYSGNTIYF. As DNA, the CDR3 is TGTGCCATCAGTGACCGTGCAGGCTCGTACTCTGGAAACACCATATATTTT.